Below are 8 T cell receptor beta chains sequenced from a single sample in a study of vaccination and CD4 T cells after COVID-19. Sequence data for DNA of cultured CD4+ T cells were generated by the Oncomine TCR Beta short-read assay. TCRdb fed the PCR reads into MiXCR, producing one record per CDR3 protein. The table has about 13,000 distinct CDR3 sequences, less than 70% seen once. As for treatment: roughly nine-day PBMC culture with coronavirus spike peptide pools or control peptides (ViraFEST assay). Their target antigens are unknown. The sequenced sample was CD4+ T cells from blood, cultured in vitro. These receptor sequences come from a human donor who had recovered from COVID-19.

The chain joins TRBV19 to TRBJ1-1; D unresolved. The germline V gene has CDR1 LNHDA and CDR2 SQIVND (reference sequence). V lost 5 bases, J lost 5 bases, and 21 bases lay in between. The CDR3 sequence is 16 residues long. The CDR3, as DNA: TGTGCCAGTAGTGCCCCTTTGAGGGTTGTGGGGACTGAAGCTTTCTTT. This translates into CASSAPLRVVGTEAFF.

As regards this clonotype: It is unclear where the CDR3 begins or ends on the DNA, so no DNA is shown, and the CDR3 is as TCRdb lists it. This sequence joins TRBV7-8 and TRBJ1-2; the table's D call, TRBD1, was not checked against the DNA. Germline V gene data show CDR1 as SGHVS and CDR2 as FQNEAQ. The CDR3 is 24 amino acids long, termini counted. The CDR3: CASTNQTSMYLCASRSDKGHGYTF.

The chain uses TRBV20-1 and TRBJ2-5; the D call may be TRBD1 or TRBD2 (6 bases each). The ends were cut back, 3 bases at V and 4 bases at J, with 18 bases in the middle. Germline V CDR1 and CDR2: DFQATT, SNEGSKA (reference sequence). This CDR3 has 15 residues. The CDR3 loop is CSARGEATGLETQYF. For the CDR3, the DNA is TGCAGTGCTAGGGGGGAGGCCACAGGGTTAGAGACCCAGTACTTC.

This clonotype was observed a handful of times. The chain employs TRBV24-1 and TRBJ2-2; TRBD2 aligns across 11 bases. Germline trimming cut 3 bases from V and 5 bases from J; bases unmatched to any gene: 4. Per germline, CDR1 KGHDR and CDR2 SFDVKD. The CDR3 is made up of 16 amino acids. DNA for the CDR3: TGTGCCACCAGTGATCCCGCTAGCGGGAGGACCGGGGAGCTGTTTTTT. The encoded protein is CATSDPASGRTGELFF.

The gene calls are TRBV6-1 and TRBJ1-3, with a possible D match to TRBD1 (6 bases). There are 15 residues in the CDR3. Germline V gives CDR1 MNHNS, CDR2 SASEGT. Trimming left V 6 bases short and J 2 bases short, with 14 bases between. The CDR3 nucleotides are TGTGCCAGCAGGTGGGGGCAGGTGCCTGGAAACACCATATATTTT. Translated: CASRWGQVPGNTIYF.

This clonotype was seen more than once but under ten times. This chain joins TRBV7-3 and TRBJ2-3, with TRBD2 identical over 10 bases. Germline loops: CDR1 SGHTA, CDR2 FQGTGA. The J segment lost 3 bases and the V segment lost 4 bases, leaving 1 base of the junction unmatched. CDR3 size: 14 residues. The CDR3 bases are TGTGCCAGCAGCTCGGGACTAGCGACAGATACGCAGTATTTT. Translation: CASSSGLATDTQYF.

The V call is TRBV2, the J call TRBJ2-7; possible D gene TRBD1, 8 bases. The ends were cut back, 5 bases at V and 7 bases at J, with 18 bases in the middle. There are 14 residues in the CDR3. In germline, CDR1 is SNHLY, CDR2 FYNNEI. In DNA form, the CDR3 reads TGTGCCAGCAGTTGGAAACAGGGGGAGGGTGAGCAGTACTTC. Protein sequence: CASSWKQGEGEQYF.

This clonotype showed up just once. This sequence joins TRBV20-1 and TRBJ2-2, with TRBD1 identical over 10 bases. Looked up from germline, CDR1 is DFQATT and CDR2 is SNEGSKA (reference sequence). V lost 0 bases to trimming and J lost 1 base; unmatched junction nucleotides: 2. This CDR3 has 16 amino acids. Here the CDR3 reads CSARDDRGLNTGELFF. The CDR3 DNA is TGCAGTGCTAGAGATGACAGGGGGCTGAACACCGGGGAGCTGTTTTTT.